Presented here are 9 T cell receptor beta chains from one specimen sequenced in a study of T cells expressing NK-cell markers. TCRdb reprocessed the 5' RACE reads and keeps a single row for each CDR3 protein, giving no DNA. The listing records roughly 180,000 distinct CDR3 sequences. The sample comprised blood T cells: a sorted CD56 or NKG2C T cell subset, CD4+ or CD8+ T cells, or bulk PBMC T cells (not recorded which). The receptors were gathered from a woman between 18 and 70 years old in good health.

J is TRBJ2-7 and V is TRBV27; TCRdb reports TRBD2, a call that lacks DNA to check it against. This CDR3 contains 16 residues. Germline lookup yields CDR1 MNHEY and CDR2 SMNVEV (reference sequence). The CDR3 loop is CASSLARTSESYEQYF.

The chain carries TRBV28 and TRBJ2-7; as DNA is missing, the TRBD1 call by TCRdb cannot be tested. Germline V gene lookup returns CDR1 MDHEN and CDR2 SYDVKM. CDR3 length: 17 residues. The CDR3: CASSLPIQPRQGYEQYF.

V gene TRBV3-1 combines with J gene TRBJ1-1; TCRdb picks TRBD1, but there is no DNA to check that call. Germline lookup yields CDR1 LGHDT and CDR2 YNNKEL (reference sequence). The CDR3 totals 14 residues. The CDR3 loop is CASSWTGGDTEAFF.

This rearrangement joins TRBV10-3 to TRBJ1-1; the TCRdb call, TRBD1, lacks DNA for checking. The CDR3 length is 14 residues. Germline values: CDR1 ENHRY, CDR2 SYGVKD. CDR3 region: CAIREVIRNTEAFF.

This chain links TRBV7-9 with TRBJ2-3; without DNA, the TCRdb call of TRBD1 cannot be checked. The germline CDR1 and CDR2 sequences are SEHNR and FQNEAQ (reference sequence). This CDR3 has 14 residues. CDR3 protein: CASSTRMPGDTQYF.

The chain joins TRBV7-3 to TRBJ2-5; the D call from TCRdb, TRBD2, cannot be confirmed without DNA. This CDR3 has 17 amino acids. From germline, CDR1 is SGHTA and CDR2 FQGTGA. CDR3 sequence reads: CASSLNIMRGAHETQYF.

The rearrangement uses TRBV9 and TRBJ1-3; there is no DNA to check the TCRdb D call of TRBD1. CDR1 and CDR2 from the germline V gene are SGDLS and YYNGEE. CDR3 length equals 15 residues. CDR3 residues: CASSPGGNSGNTIYF.

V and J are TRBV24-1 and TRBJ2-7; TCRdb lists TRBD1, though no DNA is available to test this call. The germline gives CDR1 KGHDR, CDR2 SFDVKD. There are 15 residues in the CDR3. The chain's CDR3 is CATSDGQPARYEQYF.

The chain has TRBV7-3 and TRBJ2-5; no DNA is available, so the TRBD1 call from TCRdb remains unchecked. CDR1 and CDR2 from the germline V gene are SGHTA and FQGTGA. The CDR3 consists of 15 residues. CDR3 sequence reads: CASSLNGGSVETQYF.